This entry is about one T cell receptor beta chain. Germline values: CDR1 MDHEN, CDR2 SYDVKM. The CDR3 sequence is 13 residues long. Trimming shortened V by 5 bases and J by 2 bases, and 9 bases separated the two germline ends. Isolation of CD8+ and CD4+ T cells was performed negatively, whereas enrichment of TEMRA cells was done by FACS. These data are taken from a study of CD8 T cells in Susac syndrome. RNA amounts of roughly 0.5 to 1 ug underwent reverse transcription with random hexamers. TCRdb fed the immunoSEQ multiplex PCR reads into MiXCR, producing one record per CDR3 protein. The sample carries 150,000 to 200,000 distinct CDR3 sequences, over 85% recorded once.

The sequencing sample was made of CD4+ T cells from PBMCs. The receptor's source is a human donor with multiple sclerosis. The chain couples TRBV28 to TRBJ1-2, with no clear D. CDR3 loop: CASSPDLNYGYTF. CDR3 sequence (DNA): TGTGCCAGCAGTCCCGACCTCAACTATGGCTACACCTTC.